Listed below are T cell receptor beta chains from one sample, sequenced in a study of CD8 T cells in Susac syndrome. TCRdb analysed the immunoSEQ multiplex PCR reads with MiXCR anew, one entry per CDR3 protein. The sample contains some 400,000 distinct CDR3 sequences, approximately 85% of which appear only once. The sample taken for sequencing was CD8+ T cells from PBMCs. Source of these receptors: a human donor with multiple sclerosis. Each CDR3 is given with its conserved first and last residue. Fields, in order: J gene, V gene, CDR3 protein.

TRBJ2-1 | TRBV6-5 | CASSYSAPGQANEQFF
TRBJ2-2 | TRBV4-1 | CASSQDDLLAENTGELFF
TRBJ2-3 | TRBV6-5 | CASSYSGVDTQYF
TRBJ2-7 | TRBV25-1 | CASSGRTESSYEQYF
TRBJ1-2 | TRBV12-3/TRBV12-4 | CASSFTPNARQGSNYGYTF
TRBJ1-4 | TRBV4-1 | CASSQVTGGTNEKLFF
TRBJ2-5 | TRBV20-1 | CSGTGTFQETQYF
TRBJ1-1 | TRBV6-6 | CASSTRQGANTEAFF
TRBJ1-2 | TRBV29-1 | CSVEPGGEYYGYTF
TRBJ2-7 | TRBV4-1 | CASSQVPGTEIYEQYF
TRBJ2-1 | TRBV15 | CATSRDRLRGALEQFF
TRBJ2-5 | TRBV7-7 | CASSSLLGFQETQYF
TRBJ2-7 | TRBV28 | CASTSIRTAYEQYF
TRBJ1-5 | TRBV19 | CASSTGGYQPQHF
TRBJ2-5 | TRBV24-1 | CATSDLREETQYF
TRBJ1-6 | TRBV6-5 | CASSYPTGTGEDSPLHF